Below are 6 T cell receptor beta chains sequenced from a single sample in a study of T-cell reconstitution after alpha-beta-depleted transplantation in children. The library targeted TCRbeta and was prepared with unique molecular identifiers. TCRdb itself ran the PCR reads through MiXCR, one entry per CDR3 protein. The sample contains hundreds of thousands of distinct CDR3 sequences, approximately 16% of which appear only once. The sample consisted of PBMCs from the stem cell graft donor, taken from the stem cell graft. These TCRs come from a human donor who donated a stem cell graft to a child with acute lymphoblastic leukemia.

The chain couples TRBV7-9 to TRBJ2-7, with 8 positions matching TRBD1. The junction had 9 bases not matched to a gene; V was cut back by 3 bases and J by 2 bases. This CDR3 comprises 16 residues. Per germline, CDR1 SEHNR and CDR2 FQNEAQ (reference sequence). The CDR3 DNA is TGTGCCAGCAGCTTGGCCGGGACAGGAAGGCCCTACGAGCAGTACTTC. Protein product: CASSLAGTGRPYEQYF.

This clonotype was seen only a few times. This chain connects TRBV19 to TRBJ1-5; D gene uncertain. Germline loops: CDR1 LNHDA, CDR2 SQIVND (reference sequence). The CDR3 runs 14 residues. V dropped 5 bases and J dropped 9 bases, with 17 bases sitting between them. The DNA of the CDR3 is TGTGCCAGTAGTGCCCCCGACCCACTCCGGCCCCAGCATTTT. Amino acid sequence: CASSAPDPLRPQHF. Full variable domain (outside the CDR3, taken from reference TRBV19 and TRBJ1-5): DGGITQSPKYLFRKEGQNVTLSCEQNLNHDAMYWYRQDPGQGLRLIYYSQIVNDFQKGDIAEGYSVSREKKESFPLTVTSAQKNPTAFYLCASSAPDPLRPQHFGDGTRLSIL.

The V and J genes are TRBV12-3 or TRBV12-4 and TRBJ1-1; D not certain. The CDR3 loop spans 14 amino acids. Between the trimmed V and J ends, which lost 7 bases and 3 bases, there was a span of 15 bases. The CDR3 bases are TGTGCCAGCATCACGGGCTGGGCGTACACTGAAGCTTTCTTT. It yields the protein CASITGWAYTEAFF.

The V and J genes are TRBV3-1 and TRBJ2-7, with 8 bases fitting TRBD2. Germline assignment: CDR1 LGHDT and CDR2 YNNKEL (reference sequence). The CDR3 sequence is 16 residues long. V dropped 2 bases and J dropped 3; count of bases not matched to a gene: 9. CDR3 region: CASSQMRRGDFYEQYF. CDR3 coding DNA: TGTGCCAGCAGCCAAATGAGGCGGGGGGACTTCTACGAGCAGTACTTC.

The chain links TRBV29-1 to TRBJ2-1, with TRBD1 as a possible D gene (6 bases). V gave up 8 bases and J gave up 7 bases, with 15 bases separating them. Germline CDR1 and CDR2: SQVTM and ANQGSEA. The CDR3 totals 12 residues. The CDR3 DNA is TGCAGCTCGGACAGCCTGGCAAATGAGCAGTTCTTC. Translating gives CSSDSLANEQFF.

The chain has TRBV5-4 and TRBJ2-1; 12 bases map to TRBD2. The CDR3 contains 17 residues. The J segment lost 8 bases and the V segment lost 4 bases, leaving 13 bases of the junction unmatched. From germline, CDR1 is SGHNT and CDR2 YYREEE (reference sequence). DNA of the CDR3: TGTGCCAGCAGCCTAAGACGACTAGCGGGAGTGTCCGATGAGCAGTTCTTC. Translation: CASSLRRLAGVSDEQFF.